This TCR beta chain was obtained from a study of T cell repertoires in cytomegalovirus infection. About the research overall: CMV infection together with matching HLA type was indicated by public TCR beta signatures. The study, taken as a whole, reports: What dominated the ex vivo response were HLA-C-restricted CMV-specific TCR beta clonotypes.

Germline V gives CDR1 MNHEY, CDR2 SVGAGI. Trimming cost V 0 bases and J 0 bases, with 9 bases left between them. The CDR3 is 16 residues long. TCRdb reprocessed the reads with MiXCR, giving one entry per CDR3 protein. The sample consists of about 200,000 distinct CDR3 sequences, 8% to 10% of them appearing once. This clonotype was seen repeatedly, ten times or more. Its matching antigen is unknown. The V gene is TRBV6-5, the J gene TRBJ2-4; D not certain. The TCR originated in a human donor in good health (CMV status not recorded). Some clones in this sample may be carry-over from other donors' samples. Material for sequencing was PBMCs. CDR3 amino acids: CASSYSTLLAKNIQYF. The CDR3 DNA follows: TGTGCCAGCAGTTACTCGACATTACTAGCCAAAAACATTCAGTACTTC.